This passage covers 2 T cell receptor beta chains from one sample sequenced in a study of cytomegalovirus exposure and HLA in healthy donors. PCR involved 60 Vbeta and 13 Jbeta primers. Libraries were prepared by immunoSEQ multiplex PCR; TCRdb keeps only in-frame clonotypes and omits some of them. The table has about 160,000 clones, approximately 71% seen once. The sample consisted of PBMCs. The receptors derive from a woman under 30 in good health and CMV-seropositive.

The sample holds a few counts of this clone. The rearrangement joins TRBV2 to TRBJ1-1; D remains ambiguous. Germline V gene sequence: CDR1 SNHLY, CDR2 FYNNEI. The CDR3 sequence is 13 residues long. V was trimmed by 9 bases and J by 1 base, leaving 12 bases between them. The CDR3 protein is CASQVTQNTEAFF. The CDR3 DNA reads TGTGCCAGTCAAGTGACACAGAACACTGAAGCTTTCTTT.

The gene calls are TRBV9 and TRBJ2-1; 7 nucleotides align to TRBD1. Germline trimming cut 3 bases from V and 1 base from J; bases unmatched to any gene: 1. This CDR3 is built from 14 residues. Per the germline V gene, CDR1 is SGDLS and CDR2 is YYNGEE. The CDR3: CASSAGQSYNEQFF. CDR3 DNA sequence: TGTGCCAGCAGCGCGGGACAGTCCTACAATGAGCAGTTCTTC.